This T cell receptor beta chain came from a study of blood T cell repertoires in COVID-19 (dated by TCRdb to the early 2020s). Regarding the complete study: The collaborator samples originated in the United States, Italy and Spain and spanned the acute and convalescent phases of COVID-19. The dataset comprised deeply sampled blood TCRbeta repertoires from subjects exposed to, actively infected with, or recovered from COVID-19. The prospective study material was composed of cDNA or gDNA derived from T cells, B-cell-depleted T cells, or PBMCs. Samples came from the ongoing ImmuneRACE study (first 160 participants) plus 1,254 subjects from 6 global collaborators. HLA class I and class II types, where available, came from metadata supplied by the sample provider rather than from assay-based typing. Nearly every sample came with metadata listing a de-identified subject ID, COVID-19 status, age in years and sex. A freely available public database, intended as a resource for researchers studying the immune response to SARS-CoV-2, is where the repertoires were released. Overall study results and their limits: The amount of clinical and demographic metadata varied by source and participant and was provided uncurated.

This clone was found once. The antigen this receptor binds is unknown. Base qualities are not provided; no much larger clone lies one nucleotide away. V gives up 4 bases and J gives up 1 base, and the segment between their germline ends measures 11 bases. CDR1 MDHEN and CDR2 SYDVKM were looked up in the germline V gene. Including cysteine and phenylalanine, the CDR3 has 14 amino acids. Only the CDR3 region is kept as DNA, spanning 42 bases read in frame from base 1. One collaborating source in Seattle enrolled patients while the patients were actively infected and followed the patients over time throughout the course of disease. The collaborating institutions used their own protocols to collect whole blood in K2EDTA tubes. For TCRbeta analysis, collaborators shipped samples in one of three forms: frozen whole blood, isolated PBMCs, or DNA extracted from either of those sample types. TCRbeta CDR3 regions were amplified from genomic DNA by means of the immunoSEQ Assay, a bias-controlled multiplex PCR. For the original study's pipeline: Nucleated cell counts per sample were estimated from amplification of reference gene primers within the assay. Sequence reads were collapsed and filtered to measure the absolute abundance of every unique TCRbeta CDR3 rearrangement. Productive Simpson clonality was computed per sample as the square root of Simpson's diversity index over productive rearrangements. The table comes from immuneACCESS by way of TCRdb, which keeps in-frame sequences with V and J called. Part of the clones is missing from these tables; in studies checked, under half for an unresolved V gene and the rest for unknown reasons. The DNA was the basis for D and trimming; V, J and clone size are from that table. The sample contains 300,000 to 350,000 clones, 87% of them found a single time. 9.5% to 10% of the sample comes from the top ten.

The chain joins TRBV28 to TRBJ2-7; TRBD1 is a possible D gene, resting on 5 matching bases. The sequencing sample was made of peripheral blood. The sequence derives from a young man with COVID-19, enrolled during active disease. The CDR3 has the sequence CASSSKGWSYEQYF. DNA sequence: TGTGCCAGCAGTTCCAAGGGGTGGTCCTACGAGCAGTACTTC.